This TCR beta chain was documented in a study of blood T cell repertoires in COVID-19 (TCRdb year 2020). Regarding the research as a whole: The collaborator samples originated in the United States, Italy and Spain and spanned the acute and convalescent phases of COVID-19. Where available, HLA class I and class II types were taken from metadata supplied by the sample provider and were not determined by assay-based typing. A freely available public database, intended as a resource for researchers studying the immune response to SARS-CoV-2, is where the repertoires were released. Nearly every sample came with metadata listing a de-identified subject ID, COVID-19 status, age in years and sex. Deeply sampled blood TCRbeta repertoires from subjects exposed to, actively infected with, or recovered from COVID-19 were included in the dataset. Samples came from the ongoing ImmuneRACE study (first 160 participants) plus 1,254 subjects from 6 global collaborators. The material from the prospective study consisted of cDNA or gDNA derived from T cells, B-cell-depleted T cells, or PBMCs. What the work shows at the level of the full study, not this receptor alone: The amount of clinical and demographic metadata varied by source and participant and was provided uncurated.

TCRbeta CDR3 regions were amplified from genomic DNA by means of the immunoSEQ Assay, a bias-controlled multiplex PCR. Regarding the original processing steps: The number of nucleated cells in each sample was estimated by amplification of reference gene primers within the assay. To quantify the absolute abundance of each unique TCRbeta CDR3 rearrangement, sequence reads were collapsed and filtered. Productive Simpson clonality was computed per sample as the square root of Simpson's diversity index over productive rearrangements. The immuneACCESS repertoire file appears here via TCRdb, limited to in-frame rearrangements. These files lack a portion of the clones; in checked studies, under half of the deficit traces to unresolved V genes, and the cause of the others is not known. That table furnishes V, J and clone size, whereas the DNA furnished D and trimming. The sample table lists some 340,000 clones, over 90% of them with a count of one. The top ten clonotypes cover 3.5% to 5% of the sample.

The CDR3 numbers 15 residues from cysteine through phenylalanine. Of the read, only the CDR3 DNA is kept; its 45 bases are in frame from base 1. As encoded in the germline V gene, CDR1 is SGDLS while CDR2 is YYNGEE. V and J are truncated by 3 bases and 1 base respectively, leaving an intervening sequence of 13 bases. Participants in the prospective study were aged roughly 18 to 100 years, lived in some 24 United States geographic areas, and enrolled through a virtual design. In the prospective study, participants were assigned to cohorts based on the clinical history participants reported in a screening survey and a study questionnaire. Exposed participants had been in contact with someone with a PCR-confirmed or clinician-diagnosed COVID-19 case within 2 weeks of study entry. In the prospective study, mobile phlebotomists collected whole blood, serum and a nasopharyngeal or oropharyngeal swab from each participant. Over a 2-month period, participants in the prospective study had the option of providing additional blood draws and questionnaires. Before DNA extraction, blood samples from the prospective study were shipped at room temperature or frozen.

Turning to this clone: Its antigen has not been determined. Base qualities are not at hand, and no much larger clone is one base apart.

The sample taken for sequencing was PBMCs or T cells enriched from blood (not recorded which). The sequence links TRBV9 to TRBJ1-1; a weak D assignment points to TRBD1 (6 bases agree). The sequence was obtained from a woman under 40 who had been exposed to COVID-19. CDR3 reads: CASSGRGGKNTEAFF. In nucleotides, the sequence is TGTGCCAGCAGCGGACGCGGGGGCAAGAACACTGAAGCTTTCTTT.